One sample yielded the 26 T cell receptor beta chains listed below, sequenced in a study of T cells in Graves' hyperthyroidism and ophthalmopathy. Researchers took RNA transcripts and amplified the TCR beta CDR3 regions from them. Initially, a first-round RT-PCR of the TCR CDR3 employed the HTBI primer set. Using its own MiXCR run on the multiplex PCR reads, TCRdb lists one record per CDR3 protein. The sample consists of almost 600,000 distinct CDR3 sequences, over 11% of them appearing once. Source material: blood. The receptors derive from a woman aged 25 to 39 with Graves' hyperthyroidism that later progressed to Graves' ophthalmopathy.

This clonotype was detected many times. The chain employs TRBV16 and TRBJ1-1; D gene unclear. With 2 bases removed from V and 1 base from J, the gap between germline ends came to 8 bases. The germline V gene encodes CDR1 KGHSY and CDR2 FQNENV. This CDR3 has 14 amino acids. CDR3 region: CASSQRGTNTEAFF. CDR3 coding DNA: TGTGCCAGCAGCCAACGGGGTACGAACACTGAAGCTTTCTTT.

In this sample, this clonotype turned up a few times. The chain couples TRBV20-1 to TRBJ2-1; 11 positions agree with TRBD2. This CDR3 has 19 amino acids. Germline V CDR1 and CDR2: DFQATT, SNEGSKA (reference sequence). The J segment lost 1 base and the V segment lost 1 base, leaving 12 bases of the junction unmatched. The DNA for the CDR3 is TGCAGTGCTAGAGGTCCCCCGGGACTAGCGGAGTCGTCCTACAATGAGCAGTTCTTC. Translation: CSARGPPGLAESSYNEQFF.

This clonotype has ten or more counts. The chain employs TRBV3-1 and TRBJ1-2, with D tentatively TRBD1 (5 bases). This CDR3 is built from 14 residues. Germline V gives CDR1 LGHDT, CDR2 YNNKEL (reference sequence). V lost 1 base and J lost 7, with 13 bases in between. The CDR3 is CASSQGGTYSGYTF. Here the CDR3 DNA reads TGTGCCAGCAGCCAAGGTGGGACCTACTCTGGCTACACCTTC. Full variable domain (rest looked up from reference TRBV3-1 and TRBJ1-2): DTAVSQTPKYLVTQMGNDKSIKCEQNLGHDTMYWYKQDSKKFLKIMFSYNNKELIINETVPNRFSPKSPDKAHLNLHINSLELGDSAVYFCASSQGGTYSGYTFGSGTRLTVV.

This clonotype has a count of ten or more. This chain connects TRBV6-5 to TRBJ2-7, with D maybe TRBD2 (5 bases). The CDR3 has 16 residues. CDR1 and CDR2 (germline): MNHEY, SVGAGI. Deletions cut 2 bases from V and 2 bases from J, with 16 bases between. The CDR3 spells CASSYESPGITYEQYF. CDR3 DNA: TGTGCCAGCAGTTACGAATCCCCGGGAATAACCTACGAGCAGTACTTC.

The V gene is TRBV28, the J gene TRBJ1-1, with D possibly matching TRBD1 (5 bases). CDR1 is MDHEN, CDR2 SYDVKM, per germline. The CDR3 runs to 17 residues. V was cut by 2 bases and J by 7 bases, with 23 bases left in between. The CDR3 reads CASSLLPGSMGGVEAFF. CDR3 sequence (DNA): TGTGCCAGCAGTTTACTGCCAGGCTCGATGGGGGGGGTTGAAGCTTTCTTT.

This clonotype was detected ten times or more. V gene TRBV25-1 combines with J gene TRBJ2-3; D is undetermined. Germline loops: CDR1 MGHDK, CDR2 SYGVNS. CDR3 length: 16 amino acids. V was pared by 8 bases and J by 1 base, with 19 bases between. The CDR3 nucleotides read TGTGCCAGCGGGGATCTGGCCCGGGCGGGCACAGATACGCAGTATTTT. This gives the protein CASGDLARAGTDTQYF.

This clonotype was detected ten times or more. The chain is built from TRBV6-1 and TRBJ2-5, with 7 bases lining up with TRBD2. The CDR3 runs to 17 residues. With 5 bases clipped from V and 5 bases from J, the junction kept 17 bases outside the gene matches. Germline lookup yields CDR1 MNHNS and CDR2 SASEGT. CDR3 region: CASSPFSGIGVMETQYF. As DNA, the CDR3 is TGTGCCAGCAGTCCTTTCAGCGGGATTGGTGTTATGGAGACCCAGTACTTC.

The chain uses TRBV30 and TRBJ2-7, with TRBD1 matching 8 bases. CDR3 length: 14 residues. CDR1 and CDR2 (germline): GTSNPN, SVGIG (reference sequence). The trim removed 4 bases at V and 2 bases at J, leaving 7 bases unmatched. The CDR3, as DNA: TGTGCCTGGAAACGGGACAGGATTACCTACGAGCAGTACTTC. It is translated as CAWKRDRITYEQYF.

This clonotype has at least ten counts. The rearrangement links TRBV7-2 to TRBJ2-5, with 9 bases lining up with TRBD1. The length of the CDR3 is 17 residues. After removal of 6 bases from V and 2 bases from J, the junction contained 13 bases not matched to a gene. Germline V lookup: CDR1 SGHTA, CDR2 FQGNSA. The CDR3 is CASSWGRDRVLQETQYF. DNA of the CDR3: TGTGCCAGCAGTTGGGGACGGGACAGGGTGCTTCAAGAGACCCAGTACTTC.

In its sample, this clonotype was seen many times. The CDR3 loop is CASSYGSEDNEQFF. CDR3 in DNA: TGTGCCAGCAGCTACGGCTCAGAGGACAATGAGCAGTTCTTC. V usage is TRBV7-9 and J usage is TRBJ2-1, with D unresolved. CDR1 SEHNR and CDR2 FQNEAQ come from the germline V gene (reference sequence). V was clipped by 4 bases and J by 5 bases, with 12 bases between them. CDR3 length equals 14 residues.

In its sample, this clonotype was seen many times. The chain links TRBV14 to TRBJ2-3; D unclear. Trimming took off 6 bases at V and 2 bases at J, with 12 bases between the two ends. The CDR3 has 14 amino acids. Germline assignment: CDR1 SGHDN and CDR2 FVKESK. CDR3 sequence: CASRLSATTDTQYF. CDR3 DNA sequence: TGTGCCAGCAGACTAAGCGCAACCACAGATACGCAGTATTTT.

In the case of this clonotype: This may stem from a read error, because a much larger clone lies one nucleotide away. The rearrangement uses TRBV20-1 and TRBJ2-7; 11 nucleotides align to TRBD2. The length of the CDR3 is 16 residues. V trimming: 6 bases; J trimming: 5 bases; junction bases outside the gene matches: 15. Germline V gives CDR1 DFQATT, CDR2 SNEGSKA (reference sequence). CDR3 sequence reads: CSARPSTSGISHEQYF. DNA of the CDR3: TGCAGTGCCCGACCGTCGACTAGCGGGATTTCCCACGAGCAGTACTTC.

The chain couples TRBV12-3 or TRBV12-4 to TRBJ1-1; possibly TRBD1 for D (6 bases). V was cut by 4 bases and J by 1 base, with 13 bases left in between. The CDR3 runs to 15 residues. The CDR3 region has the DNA TGTGCCAGCAGTTGGGGGGGGCTCGGGAACACTGAAGCTTTCTTT. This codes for CASSWGGLGNTEAFF.

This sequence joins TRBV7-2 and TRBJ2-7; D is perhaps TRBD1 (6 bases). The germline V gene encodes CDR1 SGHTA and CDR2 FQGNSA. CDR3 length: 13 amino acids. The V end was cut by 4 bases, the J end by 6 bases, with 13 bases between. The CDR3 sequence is CASSWGQGAEQYF. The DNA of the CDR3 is TGTGCCAGCAGCTGGGGGCAGGGAGCCGAGCAGTACTTC.

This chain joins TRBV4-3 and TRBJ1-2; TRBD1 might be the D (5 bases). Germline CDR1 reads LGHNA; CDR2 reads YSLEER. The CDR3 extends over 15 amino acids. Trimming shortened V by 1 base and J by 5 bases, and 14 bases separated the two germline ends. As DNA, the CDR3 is TGCGCCAGCAGCCAAGGGGATGTTGAGGGGTATGGCTACACCTTC. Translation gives CASSQGDVEGYGYTF.

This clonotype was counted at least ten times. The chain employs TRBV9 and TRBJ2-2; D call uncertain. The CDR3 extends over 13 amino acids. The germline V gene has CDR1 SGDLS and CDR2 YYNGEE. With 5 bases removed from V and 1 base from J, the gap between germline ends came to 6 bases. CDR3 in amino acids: CASRIRNTGELFF. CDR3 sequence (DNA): TGTGCCAGCAGAATACGGAACACCGGGGAGCTGTTTTTT. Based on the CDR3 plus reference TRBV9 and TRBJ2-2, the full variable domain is DSGVTQTPKHLITATGQRVTLRCSPRSGDLSVYWYQQSLDQGLQFLIQYYNGEERAKGNILERFSAQQFPDLHSELNLSSLELGDSALYFCASRIRNTGELFFGEGSRLTVL.

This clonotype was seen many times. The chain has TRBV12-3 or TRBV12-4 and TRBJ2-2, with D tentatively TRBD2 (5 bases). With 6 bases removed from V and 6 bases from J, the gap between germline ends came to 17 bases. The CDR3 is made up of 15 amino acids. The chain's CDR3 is CASRTLAGVSGELFF. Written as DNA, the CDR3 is TGTGCCAGCAGAACTCTGGCGGGCGTTTCCGGGGAGCTGTTTTTT.

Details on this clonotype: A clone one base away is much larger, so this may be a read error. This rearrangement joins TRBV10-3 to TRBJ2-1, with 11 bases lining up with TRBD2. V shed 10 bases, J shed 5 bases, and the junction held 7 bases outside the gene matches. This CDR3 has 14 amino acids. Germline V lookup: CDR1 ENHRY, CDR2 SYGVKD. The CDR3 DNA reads TGTGCCACCAGGCCGGGACTAGCGGACAATGAGCAGTTCTTC. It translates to CATRPGLADNEQFF.

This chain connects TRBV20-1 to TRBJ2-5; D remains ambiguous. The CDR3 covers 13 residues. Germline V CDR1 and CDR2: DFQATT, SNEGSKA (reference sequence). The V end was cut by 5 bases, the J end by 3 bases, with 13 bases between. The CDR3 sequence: CSAPEWVEETQYF. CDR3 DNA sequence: TGCAGTGCTCCTGAGTGGGTTGAAGAGACCCAGTACTTC.

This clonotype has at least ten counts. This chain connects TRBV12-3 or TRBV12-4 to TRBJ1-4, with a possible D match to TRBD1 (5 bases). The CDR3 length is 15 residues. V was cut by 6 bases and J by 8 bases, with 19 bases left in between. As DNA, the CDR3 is TGTGCCAGCAGCTCGAATAGCAGGGAGTTCGAAAAACTGTTTTTT. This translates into CASSSNSREFEKLFF.

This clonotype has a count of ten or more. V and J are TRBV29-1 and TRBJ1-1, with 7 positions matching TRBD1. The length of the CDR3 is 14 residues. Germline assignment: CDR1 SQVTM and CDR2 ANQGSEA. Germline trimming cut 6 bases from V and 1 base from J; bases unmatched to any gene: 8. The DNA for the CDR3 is TGCAGCGTGAGGTGGGGACAGAAGAACACTGAAGCTTTCTTT. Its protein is CSVRWGQKNTEAFF.

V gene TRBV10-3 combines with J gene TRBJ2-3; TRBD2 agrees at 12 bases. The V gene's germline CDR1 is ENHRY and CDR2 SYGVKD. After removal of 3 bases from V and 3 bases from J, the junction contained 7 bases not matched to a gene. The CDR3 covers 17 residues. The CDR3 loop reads CAISDLTSGRRTDTQYF. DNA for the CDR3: TGTGCCATCAGTGACCTAACTAGCGGGAGGAGGACAGATACGCAGTATTTT.

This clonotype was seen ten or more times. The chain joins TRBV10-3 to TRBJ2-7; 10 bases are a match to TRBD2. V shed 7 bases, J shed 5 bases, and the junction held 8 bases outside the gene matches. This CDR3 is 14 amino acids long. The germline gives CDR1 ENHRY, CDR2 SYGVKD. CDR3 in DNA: TGTGCCATCACCGAGTCTCTAGCGGGAGACGAGCAGTACTTC. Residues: CAITESLAGDEQYF.

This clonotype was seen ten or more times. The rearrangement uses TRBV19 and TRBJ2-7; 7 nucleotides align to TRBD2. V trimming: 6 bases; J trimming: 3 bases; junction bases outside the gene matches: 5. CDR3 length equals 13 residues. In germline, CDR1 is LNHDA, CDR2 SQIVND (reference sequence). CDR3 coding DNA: TGTGCCAGTAGGCCCTCGGGGGGCTACGAGCAGTACTTC. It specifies CASRPSGGYEQYF.

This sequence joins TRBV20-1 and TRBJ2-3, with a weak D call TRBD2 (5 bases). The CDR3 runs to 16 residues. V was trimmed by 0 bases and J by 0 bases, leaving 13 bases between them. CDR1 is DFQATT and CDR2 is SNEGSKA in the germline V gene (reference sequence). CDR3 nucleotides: TGCAGTGCTAGAGATGGGAGCGGCCTGAGCACAGATACGCAGTATTTT. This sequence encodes CSARDGSGLSTDTQYF.

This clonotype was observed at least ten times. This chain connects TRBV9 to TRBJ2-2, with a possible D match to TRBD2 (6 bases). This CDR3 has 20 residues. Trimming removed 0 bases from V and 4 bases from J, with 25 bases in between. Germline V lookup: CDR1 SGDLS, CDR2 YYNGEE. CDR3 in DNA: TGTGCCAGCAGCGTAGGTTCTGGAGGGCCCGATCGTTGGTTCACCGGGGAGCTGTTTTTT. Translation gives CASSVGSGGPDRWFTGELFF.